These 2 T cell receptor beta chains share one sample of origin, sequenced in a study of T cell changes during pregnancy in multiple sclerosis. TCRdb's copy holds only in-frame clones and misses some; the assay was immunoSEQ multiplex PCR. Found here are around 110,000 clones, 85% to 95% of them singletons; the top ten hold less than 0.85%. Material: peripheral blood, obtained in the third trimester of pregnancy. The receptors were gathered from a female donor in good health, enrolled as a control in a pregnancy study.

The chain recombines TRBV30 with TRBJ1-4; 10 nucleotides agree with TRBD1. Per the germline V gene, CDR1 is GTSNPN and CDR2 is SVGIG (reference sequence). After removal of 7 bases from V and 3 bases from J, the junction contained 2 bases not matched to a gene. There are 13 residues in the CDR3. The DNA of the CDR3 is TGTGCCTTAGGACAGGGGGCTAATGAAAAACTGTTTTTT. Translated, it gives CALGQGANEKLFF.

V is TRBV29-1 and J is TRBJ2-7, with a weak D call TRBD2 (6 bases). Trimming cost V 4 bases and J 2 bases, with 12 bases left between them. CDR3 length: 13 amino acids. CDR1 and CDR2 (germline): SQVTM, ANQGSEA. CDR3 sequence: CSVAEGFPYEQYF. CDR3 bases: TGCAGCGTTGCGGAGGGATTTCCCTACGAGCAGTACTTC.